This TCR beta chain was identified during a study of blood T cell repertoires in COVID-19. In the source study's methods: Reference gene primer amplification gave estimated nucleated cell counts. The protocol was immunoSEQ multiplex PCR, while the TCRdb copy is restricted to in-frame clones and leaves out a portion. Clone size and the V and J calls come from that table; the DNA yielded D and trimming. Counted here are 310,000 or so clones, more than 75% occurring once; the ten biggest clones make up around 1.5%. The CDR3 covers 14 residues. Per germline, CDR1 SEHNR and CDR2 FQNEAQ (reference sequence). V lost 3 bases, J lost 3 bases, and 5 bases stayed unmatched.

This receptor was taken from a woman aged 45-60 years with acute or convalescent COVID-19. This chain uses TRBV7-9 with TRBJ2-7; 7 bases agree with TRBD1. Sample: peripheral blood. As DNA, the CDR3 is TGTGCCAGCAGCTTCATGCAGGGGGTCTACGAGCAGTACTTC. Translated: CASSFMQGVYEQYF.